These 27 T cell receptor beta chains share one sample of origin, sequenced in a study of shared clonotypes between healthy human individuals. Method: immunoSEQ multiplex PCR; TCRdb's copy keeps in-frame clones and lacks some. The sample includes a few hundred thousand clones, 79% of them seen just once. Sequences were obtained from PBMCs. All receptors derive from a woman aged 40 to 55 in good health. Some clones in this sample may be carry-over from other donors' samples.

The chain has TRBV29-1 and TRBJ2-7; TRBD1 aligns across 10 bases. The CDR3 is made up of 13 amino acids. V shed 3 bases, J shed 6 bases, and the junction held 5 bases outside the gene matches. Germline CDR1 and CDR2: SQVTM and ANQGSEA. The DNA of the CDR3 is TGCAGCGTTGACGAGGGACAGGGGCGCGAGCAGTACTTC. Translated: CSVDEGQGREQYF.

The chain couples TRBV6-1 to TRBJ2-7, with TRBD1 matching 7 bases. This CDR3 contains 14 residues. Germline CDR1 reads MNHNS; CDR2 reads SASEGT. Trimming at V came to 7 bases and at J to 0 bases, leaving 6 bases not matched to a gene. CDR3 protein: CASKPGQISYEQYF. The CDR3 nucleotides are TGTGCCAGCAAACCGGGACAGATCTCCTACGAGCAGTACTTC.

This chain connects TRBV7-2 to TRBJ2-1; TRBD2 matches 8 bases. V lost 2 bases, J lost 4 bases, and 10 bases stayed unmatched. CDR3 length: 17 amino acids. CDR1 SGHTA and CDR2 FQGNSA come from the germline V gene. As DNA, the CDR3 is TGTGCCAGCAGCTTAATTTATTCGGGAGGGGTTTACAATGAGCAGTTCTTC. Its protein is CASSLIYSGGVYNEQFF.

V is TRBV28 and J is TRBJ2-5; D might be TRBD2 (6 bases). Trimming left V 6 bases short and J 1 base short, with 9 bases between. The germline gives CDR1 MDHEN, CDR2 SYDVKM. The CDR3 spans 13 residues. The CDR3 here is CASSSSGQETQYF. CDR3 bases: TGTGCCAGCAGCAGTAGCGGCCAAGAGACCCAGTACTTC.

This clone was counted between two and nine times. The same CDR3 can be traced to other DNA sequences in this sample. This chain uses TRBV5-6 with TRBJ2-7; the D call may be TRBD1 or TRBD2 (5 bases each). The germline CDR1 and CDR2 sequences are SGHDT and YYEEEE. The CDR3 contains 12 residues. The V end was cut by 4 bases, the J end by 4 bases, with 9 bases between. The CDR3 region has the DNA TGTGCCAGCAGCCGCAGGGAGTACGAGCAGTACTTC. Its translation is CASSRREYEQYF.

The chain joins TRBV5-1 to TRBJ2-3; 12 positions agree with TRBD2. This CDR3 is built from 17 residues. Germline V gene sequence: CDR1 SGHRS, CDR2 YFSETQ. V lost 4 bases to trimming and J lost 5 bases; unmatched junction nucleotides: 11. Here the CDR3 reads CASSLGRLAGVRDTQYF. The CDR3 DNA reads TGCGCCAGCAGCCTCGGCCGACTAGCGGGAGTCAGAGATACGCAGTATTTT.

V is TRBV9 and J is TRBJ2-5; 7 nucleotides align to TRBD2. Germline V lookup: CDR1 SGDLS, CDR2 YYNGEE. The CDR3 runs 16 residues. Trimming at V came to 3 bases and at J to 5 bases, leaving 13 bases not matched to a gene. DNA of the CDR3: TGTGCCAGCAGCGCATACACAGCAGCGGGAATTGAGACCCAGTACTTC. It translates to CASSAYTAAGIETQYF. The whole variable domain, remainder taken from reference TRBV9 and TRBJ2-5, is DSGVTQTPKHLITATGQRVTLRCSPRSGDLSVYWYQQSLDQGLQFLIQYYNGEERAKGNILERFSAQQFPDLHSELNLSSLELGDSALYFCASSAYTAAGIETQYFGPGTRLLVL.

This clone has a handful of counts. The J gene is TRBJ2-1, the V gene TRBV29-1; D gene uncertain. Germline CDR1 SQVTM, CDR2 ANQGSEA. The CDR3 has 11 residues. V was clipped by 7 bases and J by 9 bases, with 13 bases between them. The CDR3 DNA follows: TGCAGCGCCGTCGGCCAGCTTGAGCAGTTCTTC. As protein: CSAVGQLEQFF.

The chain has TRBV6-5 and TRBJ2-2; perhaps TRBD1 as D (6 bases). V dropped 7 bases and J dropped 6 bases, with 18 bases sitting between them. This CDR3 contains 15 residues. CDR1 is MNHEY, CDR2 SVGAGI, per germline. Here the CDR3 DNA reads TGTGCCAGCACAAACAGGGAAGGTTGGGCCGGGGAGCTGTTTTTT. Protein product: CASTNREGWAGELFF.

The CDR3 is CASSQRRGGTSYEQYF. The DNA of the CDR3 is TGCGCCAGCAGCCAAAGGCGAGGGGGCACCTCCTACGAGCAGTACTTC. The rearrangement joins TRBV4-1 to TRBJ2-7, with 7 nucleotides matching TRBD1. From germline, CDR1 is MGHRA and CDR2 YSYEKL. The V gene end was trimmed by 2 bases and the J gene end by 0 bases; junction bases not matched to a gene: 7. This CDR3 has 16 amino acids.

This chain joins TRBV14 and TRBJ2-2; 12 bases are a match to TRBD1. J lost 7 bases, V lost 4 bases, and 19 bases had no gene match. CDR3 length: 20 residues. Looked up from germline, CDR1 is SGHDN and CDR2 is FVKESK. CDR3 in amino acids: CASSLYPGQGASVSHGELFF. CDR3 bases: TGTGCCAGCAGCCTCTATCCGGGACAGGGGGCTTCAGTTTCCCACGGGGAGCTGTTTTTT.

This clone has just one count. J is TRBJ2-2 and V is TRBV30; no clear D gene. The CDR3 is 11 amino acids. V shed 3 bases and J shed 8 bases, with 7 bases lying between them. CDR1 GTSNPN and CDR2 SVGIG come from the germline V gene (reference sequence). CDR3 DNA sequence: TGTGCCTGGAGGCGACAAGGGGAGCTGTTTTTT. This gives the protein CAWRRQGELFF.

Written as DNA, the CDR3 is TGTGCCAGCAGCAAAGTTAAAGGTGGGGCAGGGATCTCCTACGAGCAGTACTTC. It is translated as CASSKVKGGAGISYEQYF. V usage is TRBV21-1 and J usage is TRBJ2-7; whether TRBD1, the table's D call, matches the DNA was not checked. TRBV21-1 is designated a pseudogene. The length of the CDR3 is 18 residues.

The rearrangement joins TRBV28 to TRBJ2-3; 7 nucleotides agree with TRBD2. Germline CDR1 MDHEN, CDR2 SYDVKM. CDR3 size: 15 residues. Unmatched junction bases numbered 10, after V lost 8 bases and J lost 2 bases. The CDR3 nucleotides read TGTGCCAGCCACGCTCGGGAGGCGTACACAGATACGCAGTATTTT. It is translated as CASHAREAYTDTQYF.

The CDR3 reads CASSQITGFYTEGYTF. In DNA, the CDR3 is TGTGCCAGCAGTCAAATAACAGGGTTTTATACGGAAGGCTACACCTTC. This chain links TRBV28 with TRBJ1-2, with D possibly TRBD1 on 6 matching bases. V gave up 5 bases and J gave up 8 bases, with 24 bases separating them. The CDR3 runs to 16 residues. CDR1 MDHEN and CDR2 SYDVKM come from the germline V gene.

CDR3 sequence reads: CSVVSIHYEQYF. The CDR3 DNA sequence: TGCAGCGTTGTCTCCATACACTACGAGCAGTACTTC. The chain joins TRBV29-1 to TRBJ2-7; D not resolved. The germline V gene has CDR1 SQVTM and CDR2 ANQGSEA. The CDR3 covers 12 residues. V lost 4 bases and J lost 3, with 10 bases in between.

Notes on this clone: A much larger clone lies a single base off, so this may be a read error. The rearrangement links TRBV11-2 to TRBJ2-7; D unresolved. With 1 base removed from V and 5 bases from J, the gap between germline ends came to 3 bases. Looked up from germline, CDR1 is SGHAT and CDR2 is FQNNGV. The CDR3 consists of 11 residues. Here the CDR3 DNA reads TGTGCCAGCAGCTTAGGAAACGAGCAGTACTTC. It specifies CASSLGNEQYF. Combining the CDR3 with reference TRBV11-2 and TRBJ2-7 gives the whole variable domain EAGVAQSPRYKIIEKRQSVAFWCNPISGHATLYWYQQILGQGPKLLIQFQNNGVVDDSQLPKDRFSAERLKGVDSTLKIQPAKLEDSAVYLCASSLGNEQYFGPGTRLTVT.

The chain joins TRBV5-5 to TRBJ1-1; no firm D call. CDR3 length: 13 residues. The V end lost 0 bases, the J end lost 3 bases, and 6 bases lay between the germline ends. CDR1 is SGHKS and CDR2 is YYEKEE in the germline V gene (reference sequence). CDR3 protein: CASSLGPDTEAFF. In DNA, the CDR3 is TGTGCCAGCAGCTTGGGTCCTGACACTGAAGCTTTCTTT.

This clone occurred many times. In the same sample, other DNA sequences code for this CDR3. The chain links TRBV29-1 to TRBJ1-2; D unresolved. V lost 4 bases, J lost 2 bases, and 8 bases lay in between. CDR3 length: 12 residues. The germline V gene encodes CDR1 SQVTM and CDR2 ANQGSEA. CDR3 amino acids: CSVVWTNYGYTF. The CDR3 DNA reads as TGCAGCGTTGTCTGGACGAACTATGGCTACACCTTC.

The CDR3 protein is CASSEGQGIFLITDTQYF. The CDR3 DNA sequence: TGTGCCAGCAGTGAAGGACAGGGGATATTCCTCATCACAGATACGCAGTATTTT. The rearrangement links TRBV27 to TRBJ2-3; 9 bases line up with TRBD1. The CDR3 consists of 18 residues. The J segment lost 2 bases and the V segment lost 5 bases, leaving 14 bases of the junction unmatched. Germline-derived CDR1 and CDR2 are MNHEY and SMNVEV (reference sequence).

V usage is TRBV7-8 and J usage is TRBJ2-7; D is unclear. Germline V gene lookup returns CDR1 SGHVS and CDR2 FQNEAQ. Trimming removed 2 bases from V and 3 bases from J, with 14 bases in between. This CDR3 contains 15 residues. CDR3 in DNA: TGTGCCAGCAGCTTATCGAGAGGTCTATACTACGAGCAGTACTTC. Its translation is CASSLSRGLYYEQYF.

This clone was counted once. The J gene is TRBJ2-7, the V gene TRBV2; 9 bases align to TRBD1. The J segment lost 6 bases and the V segment lost 5 bases, leaving 11 bases of the junction unmatched. Germline V gene lookup returns CDR1 SNHLY and CDR2 FYNNEI. CDR3 length: 15 amino acids. For the CDR3, the DNA is TGTGCCAGCAGTCCCAATATGGGACAGGGAGTCGAGCAGTACTTC. Its translation: CASSPNMGQGVEQYF.

The rearrangement links TRBV9 to TRBJ2-7, with D perhaps matching TRBD1 or TRBD2 (5 bases each). Germline CDR1 and CDR2: SGDLS and YYNGEE. The CDR3 runs to 15 residues. V lost 2 bases and J lost 0, with 12 bases in between. The CDR3 is CASSVEPGSSYEQYF. DNA for the CDR3: TGTGCCAGCAGCGTTGAACCAGGGAGCTCCTACGAGCAGTACTTC. Using reference TRBV9 and TRBJ2-7 for the parts outside the CDR3, the full variable domain is DSGVTQTPKHLITATGQRVTLRCSPRSGDLSVYWYQQSLDQGLQFLIQYYNGEERAKGNILERFSAQQFPDLHSELNLSSLELGDSALYFCASSVEPGSSYEQYFGPGTRLTVT.

This sequence joins TRBV5-1 and TRBJ1-2; 7 bases fit TRBD1. This CDR3 has 15 residues. Germline CDR1 SGHRS, CDR2 YFSETQ. With 4 bases clipped from V and 6 bases from J, the junction kept 12 bases outside the gene matches. This CDR3 reads CASSAGQSFGHGYTF. The CDR3 region has the DNA TGCGCCAGCAGCGCGGGACAGTCTTTCGGGCATGGCTACACCTTC.

The count of this clone is one. The CDR3 sequence is CASRVGASEQYF. The DNA of the CDR3 is TGTGCCAGCCGGGTGGGAGCAAGCGAGCAGTACTTC. V gene TRBV6-1 combines with J gene TRBJ2-7, with a possible D match to TRBD2 (5 bases). The CDR3 totals 12 residues. Germline loops: CDR1 MNHNS, CDR2 SASEGT. V lost 8 bases, J lost 6 bases, and 14 bases lay in between.

About this clone itself: One base away lies a much larger clone, so this may be a sequencing read error. Other DNA sequences of this sample code for an identical CDR3. The genes are TRBV5-6 and TRBJ2-1; D gene uncertain. The CDR3 runs 16 residues. Germline V gene lookup returns CDR1 SGHDT and CDR2 YYEEEE. V lost 5 bases to trimming and J lost 3 bases, with 18 bases between them. The CDR3 sequence: CASRPELGLGYNEQFF. The CDR3 DNA is TGTGCCAGCAGACCTGAGCTTGGGCTTGGCTACAATGAGCAGTTCTTC.

The J gene is TRBJ2-3, the V gene TRBV11-2, with 7 bases aligning to TRBD2. Looked up from germline, CDR1 is SGHAT and CDR2 is FQNNGV. Trimming cost V 8 bases and J 6 bases; bases outside gene matches: 8. CDR3 length equals 13 residues. The CDR3 region has the DNA TGTGCCAGCGGGACTACCCCCACGGATACGCAGTATTTT. It is translated as CASGTTPTDTQYF.